Sequencing of this TCR beta chain was carried out in a study of blood T cell repertoires in COVID-19. Produced via immunoSEQ multiplex PCR; TCRdb's table is partial and in-frame only. The profile shows about 410,000 clones, roughly 89% of them singletons. The CDR3 is 15 amino acids. Trimming left V 4 bases short and J 0 bases short, with 11 bases between. Looked up from germline, CDR1 is SGHDT and CDR2 is YYEEEE. The source of this sequence is a woman aged 30 to 39 with active or convalescent COVID-19. Sequencing was done on a sample of peripheral blood. This chain connects TRBV5-6 to TRBJ2-4; D is possibly TRBD2 (6 bases). Here the CDR3 reads CASSNQAGAKNIQYF. CDR3 coding DNA: TGTGCCAGCAGCAATCAAGCGGGAGCCAAAAACATTCAGTACTTC.